Each of the 32 T cell receptor beta chains below was sequenced from the same sample in a study of OX40 agonist ivuxolimab in advanced cancers. TCRdb's table, derived via immunoSEQ multiplex PCR, lists solely in-frame clones and lacks some. The repertoire holds approximately 13,000 clones, with around 80% as singletons. Here the sequenced sample was CD4+ or CD8+ T cells sorted from blood, taken in a trial of the OX40 agonist ivuxolimab. These receptors all stem from an adult with an advanced solid tumor such as melanoma, head and neck, liver or kidney cancer.

This chain links TRBV7-3 with TRBJ2-3; tentative D call: TRBD2 (6 bases). Trimming stripped 3 bases from V and 0 bases from J, with 10 bases between. CDR1 is SGHTA, CDR2 FQGTGA, per germline. The CDR3 sequence is 15 residues long. CDR3 sequence: CASSFFGGSTDTQYF. CDR3 nucleotide sequence: TGTGCCAGCAGCTTTTTTGGGGGGAGCACAGATACGCAGTATTTT. Based on the CDR3 plus reference TRBV7-3 and TRBJ2-3, the full variable domain is GAGVSQTPSNKVTEKGKYVELRCDPISGHTALYWYRQSLGQGPEFLIYFQGTGAADDSGLPNDRFFAVRPEGSVSTLKIQRTERGDSAVYLCASSFFGGSTDTQYFGPGTRLTVL.

This clone rates as medium-sized. This chain uses TRBV10-1 with TRBJ1-1, with unresolved D. The V gene's germline CDR1 is WNHNN and CDR2 SYGVQD (reference sequence). This CDR3 spans 16 amino acids. Trimming pared 0 bases from V and 4 bases from J, leaving 15 bases between. CDR3 in DNA: TGCGCCAGCAGTGAGTCGGTAGTGTACCCAGCCACTGAAGCTTTCTTT. It is translated as CASSESVVYPATEAFF.

The chain carries TRBV29-1 and TRBJ2-7, with D perhaps TRBD2 (6 bases). Trimming took off 5 bases at V and 7 bases at J, with 9 bases between the two ends. Germline CDR1 and CDR2: SQVTM and ANQGSEA. This CDR3 spans 10 amino acids. The CDR3 DNA reads as TGCAGCGTTTTGGAGGGGGAGCAGTACTTC. This gives the protein CSVLEGEQYF.

This sequence joins TRBV18 and TRBJ2-7; D is possibly TRBD2 (5 bases). Germline CDR1 is KGHSH and CDR2 is LQKENI. Trimming pared 5 bases from V and 5 bases from J, leaving 16 bases between. This CDR3 spans 14 amino acids. CDR3 residues: CASSSREGPHEQYF. In DNA form, the CDR3 reads TGTGCCAGCTCATCCCGGGAAGGGCCGCACGAGCAGTACTTC.

V is TRBV7-8 and J is TRBJ1-5; D remains unclear. Germline CDR1 and CDR2: SGHVS and FQNEAQ. There are 13 residues in the CDR3. V was shortened by 5 bases and J by 4 bases, with 9 bases between the two germline ends. DNA for the CDR3: TGTGCCAGCAGCGCCGAGGCGAATCAGCCCCAGCATTTT. Amino acids: CASSAEANQPQHF.

V and J are TRBV5-2 and TRBJ1-6. TRBV5-2 is flagged as a pseudogene. The CDR3 runs to 13 residues. CDR3 in DNA: TGCGCCAGCAGCCAAGAACCCACGCCACCCCTCCACTTT. Its translation is CASSQEPTPPLHF.

This chain uses TRBV6-1 with TRBJ1-4, with 8 bases identical to TRBD1. The CDR3 contains 17 residues. Per germline, CDR1 MNHNS and CDR2 SASEGT. V lost 4 bases and J lost 3; bases outside the gene matches: 10. The chain's CDR3 is CASSGLPGGYANEKLFF. DNA of the CDR3: TGTGCCAGCAGTGGGCTTCCAGGGGGCTACGCTAATGAAAAACTGTTTTTT.

A few counts support this clone. The chain links TRBV15 to TRBJ1-5, with D perhaps TRBD1 (6 bases). CDR3 size: 15 residues. Germline values: CDR1 LNHNV, CDR2 YYDKDF (reference sequence). The ends were cut back, 5 bases at V and 5 bases at J, with 16 bases in the middle. The CDR3 bases are TGTGCCACCAGCCCACAGGGTCGTAAGGATCAGCCCCAGCATTTT. Protein product: CATSPQGRKDQPQHF.

The gene calls are TRBV13 and TRBJ2-1; the D is unclear. Germline V CDR1 and CDR2: PRHDT, FYEKMQ (reference sequence). V shed 0 bases and J shed 10 bases, with 4 bases lying between them. The CDR3 has 11 residues. CDR3 amino acids: CASSLGPEQFF. Written as DNA, the CDR3 is TGTGCCAGCAGCTTAGGGCCCGAGCAGTTCTTC.

The V gene is TRBV10-3, the J gene TRBJ1-2; weak D call: TRBD1 (5 bases). This CDR3 contains 14 residues. Trimming removed 4 bases from V and 4 bases from J, with 13 bases in between. Germline values: CDR1 ENHRY, CDR2 SYGVKD. In DNA, the CDR3 is TGTGCCATCAGTGGGGAGGGGTATAGCTATGGCTACACCTTC. This codes for CAISGEGYSYGYTF.

In DNA form, the CDR3 reads TGTGCCAGCAGCGTAGCGGGAAGCACAGATACGCAGTATTTT. Its translation is CASSVAGSTDTQYF. This chain links TRBV9 with TRBJ2-3, with D maybe TRBD2 (5 bases). Deletions cut 0 bases from V and 0 bases from J, with 5 bases between. This CDR3 is built from 14 residues. Germline assignment: CDR1 SGDLS and CDR2 YYNGEE.

The DNA for the CDR3 is TGTGCCAGCACCCCTGAGGGACAGGGGAGTCCCGTCACCGGGGAGCTGTTTTTT. Its translation is CASTPEGQGSPVTGELFF. The V call is TRBV11-3, the J call TRBJ2-2, with TRBD1 matching over 10 bases. J gave up 4 bases and V 7 bases, and 15 bases lay outside the gene matches. CDR3 length: 18 amino acids. Germline V CDR1 and CDR2: SGHNT, YENEEA.

This clone was seen just once. This sequence joins TRBV6-1 and TRBJ1-1; a possible D gene is TRBD1 (5 bases). The germline V gene has CDR1 MNHNS and CDR2 SASEGT. Trimming removed 6 bases at V and 6 bases at J, with 17 bases between. The CDR3 spans 14 residues. The CDR3 DNA reads as TGTGCCAGCAGCACGGGACTTGAGGCGCCTGAAGCTTTCTTT. Translation gives CASSTGLEAPEAFF.

The rearrangement links TRBV18 to TRBJ2-2; a weak D match, TRBD2 (6 bases). This CDR3 has 18 residues. Germline lookup yields CDR1 KGHSH and CDR2 LQKENI. The germline V and J ends were trimmed by 4 bases and 1 base, with 19 bases remaining between them. DNA of the CDR3: TGTGCCAGCTCACGAACGGGTCCTCGCGGGATGAACACCGGGGAGCTGTTTTTT. It codes for CASSRTGPRGMNTGELFF.

The chain couples TRBV6-4 to TRBJ2-5, with D perhaps matching TRBD1 (7 bases). CDR1 is MRHNA, CDR2 SNTAGT, per germline. V was cut by 6 bases and J by 4 bases, with 21 bases left in between. The CDR3 covers 16 residues. CDR3 region: CASSPEAGGSRETQYF. For the CDR3, the DNA is TGTGCCAGCAGCCCCGAAGCAGGGGGGTCCCGAGAGACCCAGTACTTC.

This clone was seen more than once but under ten times. The chain links TRBV2 to TRBJ1-3; D call uncertain. There are 11 residues in the CDR3. From germline, CDR1 is SNHLY and CDR2 FYNNEI. V gave up 6 bases and J gave up 3 bases, with 3 bases separating them. CDR3 sequence: CASSRGNTIYF. CDR3 nucleotide sequence: TGTGCCAGCAGCCGTGGAAACACCATATATTTT.

The rearrangement joins TRBV30 to TRBJ1-4; no clear D gene. V lost 0 bases, J lost 4 bases, and 9 bases lay in between. This CDR3 has 14 residues. Germline values: CDR1 GTSNPN, CDR2 SVGIG (reference sequence). CDR3 nucleotide sequence: TGTGCCTGGAGTGTAGTTCCGTATAATGAAAAACTGTTTTTT. Residues: CAWSVVPYNEKLFF.

This clone was observed once. CDR3 loop: CASSSGAGAGAGELFF. The DNA of the CDR3 is TGTGCCAGCAGCTCAGGGGCGGGAGCAGGGGCCGGGGAGCTGTTTTTT. The chain links TRBV25-1 to TRBJ2-2, with D perhaps TRBD2 (7 bases). The CDR3 length is 16 residues. The germline V gene encodes CDR1 MGHDK and CDR2 SYGVNS. Trimming shortened V by 6 bases and J by 6 bases, and 20 bases separated the two germline ends.

Notes on this clone: One junction end does not reproduce the germline sequence, and a read error may be involved. The rearrangement uses TRBV7-7 and TRBJ2-5; D ambiguous. There are 15 residues in the CDR3. Germline V gene data show CDR1 as SSHAT and CDR2 as FNYEAQ (reference sequence). DNA for the CDR3: TGTGCTAGCAGCTTAGTTTGGGGTAAAGAAGAGACCCAGTACTTC. This sequence encodes CASSLVWGKEETQYF.

This clone was counted a single time. The V call is TRBV21-1, the J call TRBJ2-7. TRBV21-1 is a documented pseudogene. CDR3 length: 13 amino acids. CDR3 nucleotide sequence: TGTGCCAGCAGCCGGACCAGAGGCTACGAGCAGTACTTC. As protein: CASSRTRGYEQYF.

Within the sample, this clone is large. The chain has TRBV27 and TRBJ1-2; D gene ambiguous. CDR1 and CDR2 (germline): MNHEY, SMNVEV (reference sequence). V dropped 0 bases and J dropped 8 bases, with 13 bases sitting between them. CDR3 length equals 14 residues. This CDR3 is CASSLSAAEGGYTF. The CDR3 nucleotides read TGTGCCAGCAGTTTATCTGCCGCCGAAGGGGGCTACACCTTC.

The rearrangement uses TRBV4-1 and TRBJ2-7; D is ambiguous. CDR1 MGHRA and CDR2 YSYEKL come from the germline V gene. This CDR3 spans 15 amino acids. Trimming stripped 3 bases from V and 6 bases from J, with 18 bases between. The CDR3 DNA is TGCGCCAGCAGCCAGGAGACGGGCCACCCCCTCGAGCAGTACTTC. This codes for CASSQETGHPLEQYF.

The CDR3 region is CASSARDQGYEQYF. The CDR3 DNA follows: TGCGCCAGCAGCGCCCGGGACCAAGGCTACGAGCAGTACTTC. The chain joins TRBV4-1 to TRBJ2-7, with D possibly called TRBD1 or TRBD2 (5 bases each). V was cut by 5 bases and J by 3 bases, with 14 bases left in between. The CDR3 sequence is 14 residues long. Germline CDR1 is MGHRA and CDR2 is YSYEKL.

The J gene is TRBJ2-3, the V gene TRBV4-1; 9 positions agree with TRBD2. Losses at the gene ends were 0 bases for V and 6 bases for J; bases not matched to a gene: 4. From germline, CDR1 is MGHRA and CDR2 YSYEKL. This CDR3 has 15 residues. The CDR3 DNA sequence: TGCGCCAGCAGCCAAGATCGGCGGGGGGGGGATACGCAGTATTTT. Amino acid sequence: CASSQDRRGGDTQYF.

The chain recombines TRBV30 with TRBJ1-2; no definite D call. The CDR3 extends over 13 amino acids. Germline CDR1 is GTSNPN and CDR2 is SVGIG (reference sequence). Between the trimmed V and J ends, which lost 8 bases and 6 bases, there was a span of 19 bases. CDR3 sequence reads: CAPSPPLAHGYTF. CDR3 nucleotides: TGTGCCCCGAGTCCTCCTTTAGCCCATGGCTACACCTTC. Filled out from reference TRBV30 and TRBJ1-2, the complete variable domain reads SQTIHQWPATLVQPVGSPLSLECTVEGTSNPNLYWYRQAAGRGLQLLFYSVGIGQISSEVPQNLSASRPQDRQFILSSKKLLLSDSGFYLCAPSPPLAHGYTFGSGTRLTVV.

The chain recombines TRBV11-1 with TRBJ1-2; TRBD1 is a possible D gene (5 bases). Trimming took off 1 base at V and 5 bases at J, with 11 bases between the two ends. This CDR3 is built from 14 residues. Germline CDR1 is SGHAT and CDR2 is FQDESV (reference sequence). The CDR3 nucleotides read TGTGCCAGCAGCTTAGAGGGGCGAGGGTATGGCTACACCTTC. Encoded protein: CASSLEGRGYGYTF. Combining the CDR3 with reference TRBV11-1 and TRBJ1-2 gives the whole variable domain EAEVAQSPRYKITEKSQAVAFWCDPISGHATLYWYRQILGQGPELLVQFQDESVVDDSQLPKDRFSAERLKGVDSTLKIQPAELGDSAMYLCASSLEGRGYGYTFGSGTRLTVV.

The V gene is TRBV7-3, the J gene TRBJ2-5; D uncertain. The germline V and J ends were trimmed by 1 base and 0 bases, with 12 bases remaining between them. In germline, CDR1 is SGHTA, CDR2 FQGTGA. This CDR3 spans 16 amino acids. The CDR3 is CASSLNGRSNQETQYF. The CDR3 region has the DNA TGTGCCAGCAGCTTAAATGGACGGAGCAACCAAGAGACCCAGTACTTC. The variable domain in full, completed from reference TRBV7-3 and TRBJ2-5, reads GAGVSQTPSNKVTEKGKYVELRCDPISGHTALYWYRQSLGQGPEFLIYFQGTGAADDSGLPNDRFFAVRPEGSVSTLKIQRTERGDSAVYLCASSLNGRSNQETQYFGPGTRLLVL.

This clone was recorded once. This chain joins TRBV27 and TRBJ2-1, with D maybe TRBD2 (6 bases). Trimming pared 8 bases from V and 0 bases from J, leaving 17 bases between. The CDR3 runs to 16 residues. Per the germline V gene, CDR1 is MNHEY and CDR2 is SMNVEV (reference sequence). CDR3 coding DNA: TGTGCCAGCCACCTTGGAGGGCCTAGCTCCTACAATGAGCAGTTCTTC. Translated: CASHLGGPSSYNEQFF.

The rearrangement links TRBV7-6 to TRBJ2-2; a weak D match, TRBD2 (6 bases). V was cut by 5 bases and J by 6 bases, with 10 bases left in between. Germline V gene sequence: CDR1 SGHVS, CDR2 FNYEAQ. The CDR3 has 13 amino acids. In DNA, the CDR3 is TGTGCCAGCAGCCCCTCGGGGGCCGGGGAGCTGTTTTTT. Amino acid sequence: CASSPSGAGELFF.

CDR3 residues: CAWSTGEGYGYTF. The CDR3 nucleotides are TGTGCCTGGAGTACAGGGGAAGGCTATGGCTACACCTTC. The chain employs TRBV30 and TRBJ1-2; 7 bases agree with TRBD1. CDR3 length equals 13 residues. Germline CDR1 reads GTSNPN; CDR2 reads SVGIG (reference sequence). With 2 bases clipped from V and 4 bases from J, the junction kept 4 bases outside the gene matches.

Regarding this clone: An end of the junction does not agree with germline; a read error may underlie this. The V gene is TRBV2, the J gene TRBJ1-1; D remains unclear. In germline, CDR1 is SNHLY, CDR2 FYNNEI. This CDR3 region has 14 residues. CDR3 sequence reads: CASSKAGGSTEAFF. For the CDR3, the DNA is TGTGCCAGCAGTAAAGCCGGCGGGAGCACTGAAGCTTTCTTT.

The rearrangement links TRBV29-1 to TRBJ2-1; D may be TRBD2 (7 bases). The CDR3 has 13 amino acids. Germline CDR1 SQVTM, CDR2 ANQGSEA. V lost 3 bases and J 4 bases, leaving 10 bases between the germline ends. CDR3 nucleotide sequence: TGCAGCGTTGAGGGGGGGCAATACAATGAGCAGTTCTTC. The encoded protein is CSVEGGQYNEQFF.